These 5 T cell receptor beta chains share one sample of origin, sequenced in a study of blood T cells in healthy people across ages (dated by TCRdb to between 2014 and 2017). Library preparation employed 5' RACE. TCRdb lists the instrument as Illumina HiSeq 2500. A second 7 to 11 cycle PCR used a sample-barcoded 5' primer and a J-beta primer mix. TCRdb redid the processing of the public reads, applying fastp at Q25 and MiXCR, and retained in-frame beta chains. CDR3 protein sequences are deduplicated, and each keeps its most common genes and DNA. In this sample the table shows 1.5 million to 2 million distinct CDR3 sequences, 28% of which occur a single time. The ten top clones hold approximately 7.7% of the sample. Source material: blood. These receptors originate from a woman aged 25 to 39 in good health.

Only a few counts were recorded for this clonotype. The chain couples TRBV29-1 to TRBJ2-1, with TRBD2 matching over 8 bases. The CDR3 length is 14 residues. Germline-derived CDR1 and CDR2 are SQVTM and ANQGSEA. V was clipped by 1 base and J by 4 bases; unmatched bases: 3. The CDR3 sequence: CSVEVVAGYNEQFF. The DNA for the CDR3 is TGCAGCGTTGAAGTAGTAGCGGGGTACAATGAGCAGTTCTTC.

This chain uses TRBV20-1 with TRBJ1-2; 7 bases line up with TRBD1. The CDR3 contains 14 residues. Germline V gene data show CDR1 as DFQATT and CDR2 as SNEGSKA (reference sequence). V shed 4 bases, J shed 4 bases, and the junction held 9 bases outside the gene matches. The DNA for the CDR3 is TGCAGTGCTATTCACACAGGGGTTGGCTATGGCTACACCTTC. This encodes CSAIHTGVGYGYTF.

As regards this clonotype: A read error may be the cause here, since a much bigger clone is one base away. CDR3 coding DNA: TGTGCCGGCAGTTACGGGAGGGCCAAGGGGAGCGAGCAGTACTTC. Translating it yields CAGSYGRAKGSEQYF. The chain carries TRBV6-5 and TRBJ2-5; 8 bases are a match to TRBD2. TRBJ2-7 explains the end of the DNA better; the J call may be wrong. Looked up from germline, CDR1 is MNHEY and CDR2 is SVGAGI. This CDR3 is 15 amino acids long.

This rearrangement joins TRBV6-5 to TRBJ2-7, with D possibly matching TRBD2 (6 bases). The CDR3 sequence is 17 residues long. V shed 2 bases and J shed 2 bases, with 19 bases lying between them. Germline CDR1 reads MNHEY; CDR2 reads SVGAGI. The CDR3 reads CASSYPPQKLAPYEQYF. CDR3 nucleotides: TGTGCCAGCAGTTACCCACCCCAAAAGCTAGCGCCCTACGAGCAGTACTTC.

There are many counts of this clonotype. The CDR3 DNA is TGCAGTGCTAGAGTGGGGGAGACCCAGTACTTC. It encodes CSARVGETQYF. V is TRBV20-1 and J is TRBJ2-5; D ambiguous. There are 11 residues in the CDR3. Germline V CDR1 and CDR2: DFQATT, SNEGSKA (reference sequence). V lost 1 base to trimming and J lost 5 bases, with 5 bases between them.